This entry lists 8 T cell receptor beta chains sequenced from one sample in a study of OX40 agonist ivuxolimab in advanced cancers. The protocol was immunoSEQ multiplex PCR, while the TCRdb copy is restricted to in-frame clones and leaves out a portion. The sample has about 79,000 clones, roughly 94% seen once. Sequenced here: CD4+ or CD8+ T cells sorted from blood, sampled in a trial of the OX40 agonist ivuxolimab. These TCRs come from an adult with an advanced solid tumor such as melanoma, head and neck, liver or kidney cancer.

J is TRBJ1-1 and V is TRBV6-5; D is unclear. The germline V gene has CDR1 MNHEY and CDR2 SVGAGI. V gave up 2 bases and J gave up 0 bases, with 4 bases separating them. The CDR3 runs 13 residues. Here the CDR3 reads CASSYTLNTEAFF. The CDR3 nucleotides are TGTGCCAGCAGTTACACTCTGAACACTGAAGCTTTCTTT.

The chain links TRBV4-1 to TRBJ2-2; D not resolved. The CDR3 has 13 residues. CDR1 and CDR2 from the germline V gene are MGHRA and YSYEKL. V lost 3 bases and J 6 bases, leaving 8 bases between the germline ends. This chain's CDR3 is CASSQAGAGELFF. CDR3 DNA: TGCGCCAGCAGCCAGGCTGGCGCCGGGGAGCTGTTTTTT.

The count of this clone is one. The J gene is TRBJ1-1, the V gene TRBV6-5; a weak D match, TRBD1 (5 bases). The V gene lost 3 bases and the J gene lost 7 bases, with 9 bases spanning the gap. This CDR3 has 12 amino acids. Germline CDR1 is MNHEY and CDR2 is SVGAGI. The CDR3 reads CASSYGRGEAFF. As DNA, the CDR3 is TGTGCCAGCAGTTATGGGAGGGGTGAAGCTTTCTTT.

The V call is TRBV7-9, the J call TRBJ2-2; no clear D gene. In germline, CDR1 is SEHNR, CDR2 FQNEAQ (reference sequence). This CDR3 contains 13 residues. The V and J ends lost 5 bases and 7 bases respectively, with 11 bases between them. The CDR3 reads CASSPVEGGELFF. The CDR3 DNA reads as TGTGCCAGCAGCCCCGTGGAAGGCGGGGAGCTGTTTTTT. Variable domain in full (rest from reference TRBV7-9 and TRBJ2-2): DTGVSQNPRHKITKRGQNVTFRCDPISEHNRLYWYRQTLGQGPEFLTYFQNEAQLEKSRLLSDRFSAERPKGSFSTLEIQRTEQGDSAMYLCASSPVEGGELFFGEGSRLTVL.

With regard to this clone: This sample includes further DNA sequences coding for the same CDR3. The CDR3 region is CASSVGGNYEQYF. CDR3 DNA: TGTGCCAGCAGCGTAGGGGGGAACTACGAGCAGTACTTC. V and J are TRBV9 and TRBJ2-7; D is tentatively TRBD1 or TRBD2 (5 bases each). The CDR3 is 13 amino acids. Between the trimmed V and J ends, which lost 0 bases and 3 bases, there was a span of 7 bases. Germline lookup yields CDR1 SGDLS and CDR2 YYNGEE.

J is TRBJ2-7 and V is TRBV2; D unclear. The CDR3 runs 12 residues. CDR1 is SNHLY, CDR2 FYNNEI, per germline. V was clipped by 6 bases and J by 2 bases, with 8 bases between them. Written as DNA, the CDR3 is TGTGCCAGCAGGGACCGGGCCTACGAGCAGTACTTC. Translation gives CASRDRAYEQYF.

This chain connects TRBV6-5 to TRBJ1-4; TRBD1 matches at 7 bases. The J segment lost 7 bases and the V segment lost 6 bases, leaving 11 bases of the junction unmatched. Germline V CDR1 and CDR2: MNHEY, SVGAGI. The CDR3 is 15 residues long. The DNA of the CDR3 is TGTGCCAGCAGCCACGTGGAGGGGGCGGGTGAAAAACTGTTTTTT. Translated: CASSHVEGAGEKLFF.

The CDR3: CASSVVVGTGELFF. CDR3 coding DNA: TGTGCCAGCAGCGTAGTGGTTGGTACCGGGGAGCTGTTTTTT. This chain uses TRBV9 with TRBJ2-2, with no clear D. This CDR3 has 14 residues. Per germline, CDR1 SGDLS and CDR2 YYNGEE. Trimming took off 0 bases at V and 5 bases at J, with 8 bases between the two ends.